This T cell receptor beta chain stems from a study of breast tumors, draining lymph nodes, adjacent tissues. TCRdb re-called the multiplex PCR reads with MiXCR, one entry per CDR3 protein. Found here are under 150,000 distinct CDR3 sequences, just under 20% of them singletons; the top ten hold roughly 4%. Breast cancer patients provided tissue from their axillary draining lymph nodes. The CDR3 sequence is 15 residues long. The J segment lost 7 bases and the V segment lost 6 bases, leaving 11 bases of the junction unmatched. Germline V gene lookup returns CDR1 LNHDA and CDR2 SQIVND (reference sequence). The count of this clonotype is one. It may be a read error: a sequence one base away is much more abundant. Likely a read error: the CDR3 ends without its conserved phenylalanine or tryptophan.

The TCR was taken from a female donor with breast cancer. Some clones in this sample may be carry-over from other donors' samples. Source material: axillary lymph node tissue. The V call is TRBV19, the J call TRBJ2-2, with 7 bases matching TRBD1. CDR3 residues: CASRTVQGFDGELFV. CDR3 coding DNA: TGTGCCAGTAGAACCGTACAGGGGTTCGACGGGGAGCTGTTTGTT.